The TCR beta chain described here comes from a study of CD8+CD57+ T cells in acquired aplastic anemia. On the study more broadly: Isolated CD4+ and CD8+ cells, once sorted, yielded DNA averaging around 3.3 ug. Whole-study results and caveats: The same twenty-nine CD8+ CDR3 sequences occurred in patients and in controls.

The CDR3 loop spans 15 amino acids. The germline V and J ends were trimmed by 2 bases and 3 bases, with 17 bases remaining between them. Germline CDR1 is DFQATT and CDR2 is SNEGSKA (reference sequence). As concerns this clonotype: The antigen is not known.

Sequencing involved patients with CD8+CD57+ cell expansion previously shown by flow cytometry. CDR3 and TCR beta VDJ profiling relied on a genomic DNA template. TCRdb reprocessed the reads via MiXCR and lists one record per CDR3 protein. This table holds 100,000 to 150,000 distinct CDR3 sequences, 50% to 60% found once. Sequences were obtained from sorted CD4+, CD8+, or CD8+CD57+ T cells (not recorded which) from PBMCs. The chain has TRBV20-1 and TRBJ2-7; TRBD1 might be the D (5 bases). This TCR derives from a human donor with aplastic anemia. CDR3 amino acids: CSARRQGGNHYEQYF. The DNA of the CDR3 is TGCAGTGCTAGACGCCAGGGTGGGAACCACTACGAGCAGTACTTC.